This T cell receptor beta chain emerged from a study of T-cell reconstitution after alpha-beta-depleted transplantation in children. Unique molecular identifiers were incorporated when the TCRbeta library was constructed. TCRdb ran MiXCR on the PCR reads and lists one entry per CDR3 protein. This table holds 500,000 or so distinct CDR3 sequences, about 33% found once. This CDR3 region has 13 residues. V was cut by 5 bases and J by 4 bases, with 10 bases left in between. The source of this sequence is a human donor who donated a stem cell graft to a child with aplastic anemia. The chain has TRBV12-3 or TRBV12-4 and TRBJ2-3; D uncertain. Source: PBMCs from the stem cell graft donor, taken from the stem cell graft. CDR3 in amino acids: CASSPWLADTQYF. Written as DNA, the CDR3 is TGTGCCAGCAGTCCCTGGCTCGCAGATACGCAGTATTTT.